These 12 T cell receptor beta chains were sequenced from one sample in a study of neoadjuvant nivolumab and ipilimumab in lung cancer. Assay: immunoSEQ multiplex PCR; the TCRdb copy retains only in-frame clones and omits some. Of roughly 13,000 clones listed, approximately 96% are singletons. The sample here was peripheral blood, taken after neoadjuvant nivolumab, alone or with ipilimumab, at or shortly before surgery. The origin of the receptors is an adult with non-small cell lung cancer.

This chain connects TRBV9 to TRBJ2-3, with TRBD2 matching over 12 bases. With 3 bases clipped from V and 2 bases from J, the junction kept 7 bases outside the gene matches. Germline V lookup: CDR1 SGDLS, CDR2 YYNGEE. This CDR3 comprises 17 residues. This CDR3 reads CASSGGLAGTLTDTQYF. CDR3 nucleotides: TGTGCCAGCAGCGGAGGACTAGCGGGGACCCTCACAGATACGCAGTATTTT.

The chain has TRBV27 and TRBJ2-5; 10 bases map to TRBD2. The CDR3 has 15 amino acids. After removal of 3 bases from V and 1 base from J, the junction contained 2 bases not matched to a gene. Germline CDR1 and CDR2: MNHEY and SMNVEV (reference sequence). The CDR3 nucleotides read TGTGCCAGCAGTTTCGGACTAGCGGCCCAAGAGACCCAGTACTTC. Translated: CASSFGLAAQETQYF.

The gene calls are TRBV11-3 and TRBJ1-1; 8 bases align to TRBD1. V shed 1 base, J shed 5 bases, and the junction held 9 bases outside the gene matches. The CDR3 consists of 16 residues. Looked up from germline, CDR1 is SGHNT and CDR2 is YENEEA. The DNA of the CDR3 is TGTGCCAGCAGCTTAGGCTCCAGGGGGCAATGGACTGAAGCTTTCTTT. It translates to CASSLGSRGQWTEAFF.

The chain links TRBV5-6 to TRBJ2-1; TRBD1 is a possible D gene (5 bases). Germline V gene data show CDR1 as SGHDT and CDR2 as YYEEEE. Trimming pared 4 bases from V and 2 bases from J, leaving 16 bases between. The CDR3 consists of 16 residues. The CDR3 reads CASSTWTLTTYNEQFF. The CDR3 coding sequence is TGTGCCAGCAGCACCTGGACACTCACTACCTACAATGAGCAGTTCTTC.

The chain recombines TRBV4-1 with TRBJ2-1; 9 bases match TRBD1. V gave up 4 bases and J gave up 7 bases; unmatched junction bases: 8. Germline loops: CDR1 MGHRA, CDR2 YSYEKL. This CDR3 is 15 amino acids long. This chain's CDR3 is CASSPGTGYLNEQFF. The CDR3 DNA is TGCGCCAGCAGCCCCGGGACAGGGTACTTGAATGAGCAGTTCTTC.

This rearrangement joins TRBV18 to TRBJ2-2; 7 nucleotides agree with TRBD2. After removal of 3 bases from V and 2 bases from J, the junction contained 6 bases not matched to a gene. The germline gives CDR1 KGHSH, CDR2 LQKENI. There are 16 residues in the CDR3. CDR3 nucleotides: TGTGCCAGCTCACCCGTGGGGGGGATAAACACCGGGGAGCTGTTTTTT. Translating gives CASSPVGGINTGELFF.

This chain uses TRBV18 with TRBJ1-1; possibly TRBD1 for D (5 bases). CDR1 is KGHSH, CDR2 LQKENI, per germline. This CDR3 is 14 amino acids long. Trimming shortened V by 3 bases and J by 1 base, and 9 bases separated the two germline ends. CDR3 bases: TGTGCCAGCTCACCCGGACACCCGAACACTGAAGCTTTCTTT. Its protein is CASSPGHPNTEAFF.

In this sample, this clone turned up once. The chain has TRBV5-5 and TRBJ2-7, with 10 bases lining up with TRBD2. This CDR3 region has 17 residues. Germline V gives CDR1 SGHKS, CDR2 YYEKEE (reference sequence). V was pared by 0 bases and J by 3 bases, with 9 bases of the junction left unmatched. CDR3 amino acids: CASSLALAGAGLYEQYF. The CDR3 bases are TGTGCCAGCAGCTTGGCCCTAGCGGGAGCGGGGCTCTACGAGCAGTACTTC.

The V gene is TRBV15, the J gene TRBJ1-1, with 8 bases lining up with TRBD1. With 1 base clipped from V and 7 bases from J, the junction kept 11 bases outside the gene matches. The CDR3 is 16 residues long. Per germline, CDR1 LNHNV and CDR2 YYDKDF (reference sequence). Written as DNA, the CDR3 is TGTGCCACCAGCAGAGGCTTGGGGCAGGGGGCAAGTGAAGCTTTCTTT. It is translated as CATSRGLGQGASEAFF.

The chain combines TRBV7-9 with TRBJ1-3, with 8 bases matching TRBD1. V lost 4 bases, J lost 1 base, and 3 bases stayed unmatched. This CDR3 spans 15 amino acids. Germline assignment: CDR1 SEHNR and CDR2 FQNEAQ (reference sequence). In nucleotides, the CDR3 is TGTGCCAGCAGCTATACAGGGGGTTCTGGAAACACCATATATTTT. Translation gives CASSYTGGSGNTIYF. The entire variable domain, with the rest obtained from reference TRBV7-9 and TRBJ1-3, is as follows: DTGVSQNPRHKITKRGQNVTFRCDPISEHNRLYWYRQTLGQGPEFLTYFQNEAQLEKSRLLSDRFSAERPKGSFSTLEIQRTEQGDSAMYLCASSYTGGSGNTIYFGEGSWLTVV.

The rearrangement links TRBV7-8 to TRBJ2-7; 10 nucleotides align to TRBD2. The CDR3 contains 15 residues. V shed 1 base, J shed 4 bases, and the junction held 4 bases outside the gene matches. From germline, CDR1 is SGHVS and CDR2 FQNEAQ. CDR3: CASSLGVAGGYEQYF. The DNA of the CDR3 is TGTGCCAGCAGCTTAGGGGTAGCGGGAGGTTACGAGCAGTACTTC.

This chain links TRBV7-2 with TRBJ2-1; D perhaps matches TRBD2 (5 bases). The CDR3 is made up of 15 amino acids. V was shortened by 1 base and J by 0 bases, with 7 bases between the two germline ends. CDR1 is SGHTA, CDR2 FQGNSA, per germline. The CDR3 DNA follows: TGTGCCAGCAGCTTAGGGACTGACTCCTACAATGAGCAGTTCTTC. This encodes CASSLGTDSYNEQFF.